The 20 T cell receptor beta chains in this list originate from one sample, sequenced in a study of blood T cell repertoires in COVID-19 (TCRdb year 2020). Library generation was performed with the immunoSEQ multiplex PCR assay. This is the immuneACCESS table as TCRdb keeps it, with only in-frame sequences that have V and J called. A part of the clones is gone; compared with another copy, unresolved V genes explain less than half, and the rest is unexplained. The sample includes tens of thousands of clones, with 90% observed a single time. The ten largest clonotypes hold about 6.7% of the sample. The sample consisted of peripheral blood. These receptors came from a man between 18 and 29 years old with COVID-19, enrolled during active disease.

The V and J genes are TRBV7-2 and TRBJ1-2; no clear D gene. There are 13 residues in the CDR3. V lost 3 bases, J lost 8 bases, and 13 bases lay in between. Looked up from germline, CDR1 is SGHTA and CDR2 is FQGNSA. The CDR3 sequence is CASSLPESLGYTF. CDR3 in DNA: TGTGCCAGCAGCTTGCCTGAGTCTCTGGGCTACACCTTC.

V is TRBV28 and J is TRBJ1-6; D might be TRBD1 (5 bases). CDR1 and CDR2 from the germline V gene are MDHEN and SYDVKM. Trimming took off 3 bases at V and 7 bases at J, with 13 bases between the two ends. The CDR3 sequence is 15 residues long. The CDR3, as DNA: TGTGCCAGCAGTTTTCCCAGGGCAGGGAATTCACCCCTCCACTTT. Protein: CASSFPRAGNSPLHF.

The chain couples TRBV19 to TRBJ1-2, with D uncertain. V was cut by 2 bases and J by 7 bases, with 14 bases left in between. Germline CDR1 is LNHDA and CDR2 is SQIVND (reference sequence). The CDR3 has 14 residues. CDR3: CASSIQAGPSGYTF. CDR3 bases: TGTGCCAGTAGTATACAAGCAGGTCCGAGTGGCTACACCTTC. Full variable domain (rest looked up from reference TRBV19 and TRBJ1-2): DGGITQSPKYLFRKEGQNVTLSCEQNLNHDAMYWYRQDPGQGLRLIYYSQIVNDFQKGDIAEGYSVSREKKESFPLTVTSAQKNPTAFYLCASSIQAGPSGYTFGSGTRLTVV.

The rearrangement links TRBV24-1 to TRBJ2-3; 8 bases agree with TRBD1. Germline assignment: CDR1 KGHDR and CDR2 SFDVKD. The CDR3 sequence is 19 residues long. V gave up 0 bases and J gave up 3 bases; unmatched junction bases: 13. DNA of the CDR3: TGTGCCACCAGTGATTTGAGGGAGGCGAGGACAGGGTTTACAGATACGCAGTATTTT. It specifies CATSDLREARTGFTDTQYF.

The chain's CDR3 is CASSYAGRGYTEAFF. In DNA form, the CDR3 reads TGTGCCAGCAGTTACGCCGGGCGGGGATACACTGAAGCTTTCTTT. J is TRBJ1-1 and V is TRBV6-2 or TRBV6-3; D gene uncertain. V was shortened by 2 bases and J by 3 bases, with 13 bases between the two germline ends. The CDR3 runs 15 residues. Per the germline V gene, CDR1 is MNHEY and CDR2 is SVGEGT.

Concerning this clone: Its ends do not fully match the called genes, so a read error is possible. The V and J genes are TRBV7-9 and TRBJ1-4, with D unresolved. Germline V gene lookup returns CDR1 SEHNR and CDR2 FQNEAQ (reference sequence). CDR3 length: 14 amino acids. The CDR3 coding sequence is TGTGCCAGCAGCTTAGGCGGTAGGAATGAAAAACTGCTTTTT. Protein sequence: CASSLGGRNEKLLF.

The CDR3 DNA is TGTGCCAGCAGTGGCTCTTTCTACGAGCAGTACTTC. This encodes CASSGSFYEQYF. The chain couples TRBV12-3 or TRBV12-4 to TRBJ2-7; D remains unclear. The CDR3 loop spans 12 amino acids. The ends were cut back, 5 bases at V and 3 bases at J, with 8 bases in the middle.

This chain joins TRBV19 and TRBJ2-5; 9 bases map to TRBD2. Losses at the gene ends were 3 bases for V and 1 base for J; bases not matched to a gene: 3. Germline CDR1 and CDR2: LNHDA and SQIVND (reference sequence). There are 15 residues in the CDR3. The CDR3 DNA sequence: TGTGCCAGTAGTATGGTAGCGGGAGTCCAAGAGACCCAGTACTTC. Translating gives CASSMVAGVQETQYF.

The chain combines TRBV7-9 with TRBJ2-5, with 7 nucleotides matching TRBD2. The germline gives CDR1 SEHNR, CDR2 FQNEAQ (reference sequence). V was pared by 4 bases and J by 2 bases, with 10 bases of the junction left unmatched. The CDR3 covers 16 residues. The CDR3 protein is CASSYRRLAAQETQYF. The CDR3 coding sequence is TGTGCCAGCAGCTACCGGAGGCTAGCGGCTCAAGAGACCCAGTACTTC. Complete variable domain (other parts from reference TRBV7-9 and TRBJ2-5): DTGVSQNPRHKITKRGQNVTFRCDPISEHNRLYWYRQTLGQGPEFLTYFQNEAQLEKSRLLSDRFSAERPKGSFSTLEIQRTEQGDSAMYLCASSYRRLAAQETQYFGPGTRLLVL.

This clone came up once. The V and J genes are TRBV6-2 or TRBV6-3 and TRBJ2-6, with 8 bases identical to TRBD1. The CDR3 extends over 17 amino acids. V lost 5 bases to trimming and J lost 0 bases; unmatched junction nucleotides: 6. Germline CDR1 is MNHEY and CDR2 is SVGEGT. CDR3 nucleotides: TGTGCCAGCAGTGGGGCAGGGGGCATCTCTGGGGCCAACGTCCTGACTTTC. Amino acids: CASSGAGGISGANVLTF.

The rearrangement links TRBV27 to TRBJ2-7, with D perhaps TRBD1 (5 bases). Germline CDR1 reads MNHEY; CDR2 reads SMNVEV (reference sequence). V dropped 6 bases and J dropped 3 bases, with 12 bases sitting between them. The CDR3 is 13 residues long. CDR3 bases: TGTGCCAGCAGACCAGGACACTTCTACGAGCAGTACTTC. Translated, it gives CASRPGHFYEQYF.

In its sample, this clone was seen a few times. The chain uses TRBV14 and TRBJ1-3; D might be TRBD1 (5 bases). The V gene's germline CDR1 is SGHDN and CDR2 FVKESK. V was trimmed by 1 base and J by 5 bases, leaving 27 bases between them. The CDR3 is 20 amino acids. The CDR3 region has the DNA TGTGCCAGCAGCCAAGTAAAAGGAGGGACGCAATCCACCCGGAGAAACACCATATATTTT. Protein product: CASSQVKGGTQSTRRNTIYF.

The genes are TRBV9 and TRBJ2-1; possible D gene TRBD2, 5 bases. Trimming removed 3 bases at V and 0 bases at J, with 16 bases between. Germline-derived CDR1 and CDR2 are SGDLS and YYNGEE. The CDR3 totals 17 residues. The CDR3 sequence: CASSAQTGSRSYNEQFF. In DNA form, the CDR3 reads TGTGCCAGCAGCGCACAGACGGGGTCCCGCTCCTACAATGAGCAGTTCTTC. Filled out from reference TRBV9 and TRBJ2-1, the complete variable domain reads DSGVTQTPKHLITATGQRVTLRCSPRSGDLSVYWYQQSLDQGLQFLIQYYNGEERAKGNILERFSAQQFPDLHSELNLSSLELGDSALYFCASSAQTGSRSYNEQFFGPGTRLTVL.

With regard to this clone: One junction end disagrees with the germline gene, perhaps due to a read error. The J gene is TRBJ1-4, the V gene TRBV6-5, with TRBD1 identical over 7 bases. The CDR3 covers 14 residues. Germline assignment: CDR1 MNHEY and CDR2 SVGAGI. CDR3 DNA sequence: TGTGCCAGCAGTCTAGGGACAGTACGGGAAAAACTGCTTTTT. Its protein is CASSLGTVREKLLF.

The genes are TRBV4-1 and TRBJ1-4; 8 bases are shared with TRBD1. CDR1 is MGHRA, CDR2 YSYEKL, per germline. V trimming: 4 bases; J trimming: 7 bases; junction bases outside the gene matches: 11. CDR3 length: 16 residues. The CDR3, as DNA: TGCGCCAGCAGCCGCATAGCCCAGGGGGCCAGTGAAAAACTGTTTTTT. It yields the protein CASSRIAQGASEKLFF.

Details on this clone: A read error may produce the germline difference seen at one junction end. The CDR3 DNA is TGTGCCAGCAGCGGGGACAGGGAACGAGATGAAAAACTGCTTTTT. Encoded protein: CASSGDRERDEKLLF. The chain has TRBV5-6 and TRBJ1-4; 9 positions match TRBD1. The length of the CDR3 is 15 residues. Per the germline V gene, CDR1 is SGHDT and CDR2 is YYEEEE.

This chain links TRBV4-1 with TRBJ2-3, with 10 nucleotides matching TRBD2. The CDR3 spans 18 residues. Germline trimming cut 1 base from V and 6 bases from J; bases unmatched to any gene: 13. Germline values: CDR1 MGHRA, CDR2 YSYEKL. The DNA for the CDR3 is TGCGCCAGCAGCCAAGGGGGGCGTTCTAGCGGGAGTAGGGATACGCAGTATTTT. It specifies CASSQGGRSSGSRDTQYF.

This clone appeared a single time. The CDR3 spells CASSGGLWETQYF. CDR3 bases: TGTGCCAGCAGCGGGGGACTCTGGGAGACCCAGTACTTC. The chain employs TRBV13 and TRBJ2-5; TRBD2 might be the D (6 bases). V was trimmed by 5 bases and J by 5 bases, leaving 12 bases between them. Per the germline V gene, CDR1 is PRHDT and CDR2 is FYEKMQ (reference sequence). This CDR3 has 13 residues. Combining the CDR3 with reference TRBV13 and TRBJ2-5 gives the whole variable domain AAGVIQSPRHLIKEKRETATLKCYPIPRHDTVYWYQQGPGQDPQFLISFYEKMQSDKGSIPDRFSAQQFSDYHSELNMSSLELGDSALYFCASSGGLWETQYFGPGTRLLVL.

This chain links TRBV19 with TRBJ2-7; D is unclear. V lost 2 bases, J lost 0 bases, and 8 bases lay in between. CDR1 and CDR2 (germline): LNHDA, SQIVND (reference sequence). CDR3 length: 14 residues. The CDR3 spells CASSIRGFSYEQYF. The CDR3, as DNA: TGTGCCAGTAGTATAAGAGGTTTCTCCTACGAGCAGTACTTC.

V and J are TRBV7-6 and TRBJ2-1; 13 bases map to TRBD2. Germline V gene sequence: CDR1 SGHVS, CDR2 FNYEAQ. Trimming at V came to 3 bases and at J to 6 bases, leaving 8 bases not matched to a gene. The CDR3 is made up of 17 amino acids. Here the CDR3 DNA reads TGTGCCAGCAGCTTGGGACTAGCGGGGAAAAGGAGCAATGAGCAGTTCTTC. It is translated as CASSLGLAGKRSNEQFF.